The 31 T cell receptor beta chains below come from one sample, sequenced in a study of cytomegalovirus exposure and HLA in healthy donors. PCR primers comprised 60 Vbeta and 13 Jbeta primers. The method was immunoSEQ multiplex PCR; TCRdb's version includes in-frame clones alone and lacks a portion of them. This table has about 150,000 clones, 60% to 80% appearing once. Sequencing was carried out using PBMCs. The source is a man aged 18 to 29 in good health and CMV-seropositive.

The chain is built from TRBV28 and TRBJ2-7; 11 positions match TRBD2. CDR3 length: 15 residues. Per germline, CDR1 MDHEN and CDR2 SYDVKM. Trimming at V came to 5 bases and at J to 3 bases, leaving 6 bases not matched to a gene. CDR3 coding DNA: TGTGCCAGCAGTCCGACTAGCGGGAAGTTCTACGAGCAGTACTTC. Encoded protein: CASSPTSGKFYEQYF.

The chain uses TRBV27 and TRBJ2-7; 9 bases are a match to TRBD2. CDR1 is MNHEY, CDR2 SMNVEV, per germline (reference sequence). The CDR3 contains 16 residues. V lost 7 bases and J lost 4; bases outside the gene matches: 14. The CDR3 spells CASKVDGGRAWYEQYF. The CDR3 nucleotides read TGTGCCAGCAAGGTCGATGGCGGGAGGGCCTGGTACGAGCAGTACTTC.

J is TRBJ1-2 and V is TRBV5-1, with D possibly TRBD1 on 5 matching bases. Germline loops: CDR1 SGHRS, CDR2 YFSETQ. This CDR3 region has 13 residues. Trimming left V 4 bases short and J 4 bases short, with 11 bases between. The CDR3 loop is CASSGGGTYGYTF. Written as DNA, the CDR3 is TGCGCCAGCAGCGGGGGGGGGACCTATGGCTACACCTTC.

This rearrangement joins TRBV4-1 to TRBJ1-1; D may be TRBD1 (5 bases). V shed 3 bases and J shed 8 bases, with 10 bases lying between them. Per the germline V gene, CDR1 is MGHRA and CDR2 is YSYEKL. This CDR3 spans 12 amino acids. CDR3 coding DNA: TGCGCCAGCAGCCACCAGGGAGGGGAAGCTTTCTTT. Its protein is CASSHQGGEAFF.

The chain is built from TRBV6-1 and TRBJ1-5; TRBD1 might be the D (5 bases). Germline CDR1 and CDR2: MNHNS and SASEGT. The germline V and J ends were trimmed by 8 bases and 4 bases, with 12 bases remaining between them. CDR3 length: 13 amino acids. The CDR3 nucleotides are TGTGCCAGCCAGTGGGCAGGGAATCAGCCCCAGCATTTT. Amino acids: CASQWAGNQPQHF.

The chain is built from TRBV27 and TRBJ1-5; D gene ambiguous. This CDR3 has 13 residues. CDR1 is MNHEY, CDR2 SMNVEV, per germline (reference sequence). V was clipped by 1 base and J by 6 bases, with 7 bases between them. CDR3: CASSLFEGQPQHF. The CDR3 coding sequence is TGTGCCAGCAGTTTATTTGAGGGTCAGCCCCAGCATTTT.

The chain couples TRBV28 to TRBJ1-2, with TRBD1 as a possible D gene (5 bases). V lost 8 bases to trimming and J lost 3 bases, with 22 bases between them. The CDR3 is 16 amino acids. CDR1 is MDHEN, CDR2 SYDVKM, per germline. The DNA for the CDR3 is TGTGCCAGCTACCGTCGTATTAATTGGGGCGACTATGGCTACACCTTC. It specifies CASYRRINWGDYGYTF.

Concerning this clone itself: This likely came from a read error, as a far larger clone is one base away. As DNA, the CDR3 is TGTGCCAGCAGCCTAATAAACACTGAAGCTTTCTTT. Protein: CASSLINTEAFF. The rearrangement links TRBV7-4 to TRBJ1-1; D is ambiguous. V lost 5 bases and J lost 2, with 6 bases in between. The CDR3 covers 12 residues. Germline V gene sequence: CDR1 SGHVT, CDR2 SQSDAQ. Full variable domain (rest looked up from reference TRBV7-4 and TRBJ1-1): GAGVSQSPRYKVAKRGRDVALRCDSISGHVTLYWYRQTLGQGSEVLTYSQSDAQRDKSGRPSGRFSAERPERSVSTLKIQRTEQGDSAVYLCASSLINTEAFFGQGTRLTVV.

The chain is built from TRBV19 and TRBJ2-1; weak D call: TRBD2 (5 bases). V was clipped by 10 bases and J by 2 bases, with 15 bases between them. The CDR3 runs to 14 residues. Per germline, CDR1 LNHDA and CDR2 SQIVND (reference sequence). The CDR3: CATTSGSPYNEQFF. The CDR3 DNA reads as TGTGCCACCACCTCGGGGAGCCCCTACAATGAGCAGTTCTTC. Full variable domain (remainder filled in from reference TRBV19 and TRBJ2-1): DGGITQSPKYLFRKEGQNVTLSCEQNLNHDAMYWYRQDPGQGLRLIYYSQIVNDFQKGDIAEGYSVSREKKESFPLTVTSAQKNPTAFYLCATTSGSPYNEQFFGPGTRLTVL.

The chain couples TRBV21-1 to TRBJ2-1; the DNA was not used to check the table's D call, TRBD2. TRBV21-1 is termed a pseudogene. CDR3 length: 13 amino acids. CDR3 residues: CASSNIECDEQFF. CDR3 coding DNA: TGTGCCAGCAGCAACATAGAGTGCGATGAGCAGTTCTTC.

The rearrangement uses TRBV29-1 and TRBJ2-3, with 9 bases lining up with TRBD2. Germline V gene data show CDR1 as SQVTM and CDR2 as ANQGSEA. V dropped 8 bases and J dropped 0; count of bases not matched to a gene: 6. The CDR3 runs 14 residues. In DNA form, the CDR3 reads TGCAGCAAGACTAGCGGATCTAGCACAGATACGCAGTATTTT. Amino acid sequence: CSKTSGSSTDTQYF.

This CDR3 is CASRARGTTSYEQYF. The CDR3, as DNA: TGTGCCAGCAGAGCCCGAGGGACAACTTCCTACGAGCAGTACTTC. J is TRBJ2-7 and V is TRBV2; possible D gene TRBD1, 6 bases. Germline assignment: CDR1 SNHLY and CDR2 FYNNEI. The CDR3 loop spans 15 amino acids. Deletions cut 6 bases from V and 1 base from J, with 16 bases between.

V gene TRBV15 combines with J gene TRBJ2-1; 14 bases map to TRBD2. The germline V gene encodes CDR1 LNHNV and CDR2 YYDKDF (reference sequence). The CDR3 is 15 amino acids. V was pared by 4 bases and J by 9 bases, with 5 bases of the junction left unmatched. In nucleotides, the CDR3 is TGTGCCACCAGCATCGGGACTAGCGGGAGAATTGAGCAGTTCTTC. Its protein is CATSIGTSGRIEQFF. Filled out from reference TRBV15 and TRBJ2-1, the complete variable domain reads DAMVIQNPRYQVTQFGKPVTLSCSQTLNHNVMYWYQQKSSQAPKLLFHYYDKDFNNEADTPDNFQSRRPNTSFCFLDIRSPGLGDTAMYLCATSIGTSGRIEQFFGPGTRLTVL.

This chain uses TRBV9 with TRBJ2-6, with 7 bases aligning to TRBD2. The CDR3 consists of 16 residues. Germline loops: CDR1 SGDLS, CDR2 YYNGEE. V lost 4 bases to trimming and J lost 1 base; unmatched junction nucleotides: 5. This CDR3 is CASSPGAGSGANVLTF. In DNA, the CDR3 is TGTGCCAGCAGCCCCGGAGCGGGATCTGGGGCCAACGTCCTGACTTTC.

The CDR3 sequence is CASSQGNRAEEGPQHF. The DNA of the CDR3 is TGTGCCAGCAGCCAAGGTAACAGGGCCGAAGAAGGGCCCCAGCATTTT. This chain uses TRBV11-2 with TRBJ1-5, with D tentatively TRBD1 (6 bases). Trimming shortened V by 5 bases and J by 9 bases, and 23 bases separated the two germline ends. Germline values: CDR1 SGHAT, CDR2 FQNNGV. This CDR3 comprises 16 residues.

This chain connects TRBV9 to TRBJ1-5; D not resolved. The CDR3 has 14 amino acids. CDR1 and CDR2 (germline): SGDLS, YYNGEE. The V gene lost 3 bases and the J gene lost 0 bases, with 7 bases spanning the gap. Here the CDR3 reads CASSGALSNQPQHF. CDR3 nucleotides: TGTGCCAGCAGCGGGGCCCTTAGCAATCAGCCCCAGCATTTT.

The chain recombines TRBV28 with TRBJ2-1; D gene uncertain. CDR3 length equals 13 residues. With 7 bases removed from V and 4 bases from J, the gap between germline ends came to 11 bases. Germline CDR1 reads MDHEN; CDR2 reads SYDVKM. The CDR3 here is CASTLRPYNEQFF. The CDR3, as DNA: TGTGCCAGCACTCTCAGGCCTTACAATGAGCAGTTCTTC.

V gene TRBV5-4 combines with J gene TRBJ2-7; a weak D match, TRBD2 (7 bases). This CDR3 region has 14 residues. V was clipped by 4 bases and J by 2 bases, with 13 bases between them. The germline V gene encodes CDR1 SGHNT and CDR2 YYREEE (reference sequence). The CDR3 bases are TGTGCCAGCAGCAACTTAGGGGGGGCCTACGAGCAGTACTTC. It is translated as CASSNLGGAYEQYF.

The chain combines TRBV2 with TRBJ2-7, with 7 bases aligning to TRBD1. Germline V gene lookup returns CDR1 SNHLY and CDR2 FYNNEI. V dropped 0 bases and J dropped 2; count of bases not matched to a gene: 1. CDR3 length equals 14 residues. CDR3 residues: CASSEADRPYEQYF. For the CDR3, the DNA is TGTGCCAGCAGTGAAGCGGACAGGCCCTACGAGCAGTACTTC.

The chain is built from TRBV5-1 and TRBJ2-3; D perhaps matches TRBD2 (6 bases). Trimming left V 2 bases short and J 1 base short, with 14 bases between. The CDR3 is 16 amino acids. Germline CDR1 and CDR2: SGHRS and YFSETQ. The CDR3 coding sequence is TGCGCCAGCAGCTTCATGGCGGGGAGAGGCACAGATACGCAGTATTTT. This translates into CASSFMAGRGTDTQYF. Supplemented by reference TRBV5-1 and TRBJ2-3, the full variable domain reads KAGVTQTPRYLIKTRGQQVTLSCSPISGHRSVSWYQQTPGQGLQFLFEYFSETQRNKGNFPGRFSGRQFSNSRSEMNVSTLELGDSALYLCASSFMAGRGTDTQYFGPGTRLTVL.

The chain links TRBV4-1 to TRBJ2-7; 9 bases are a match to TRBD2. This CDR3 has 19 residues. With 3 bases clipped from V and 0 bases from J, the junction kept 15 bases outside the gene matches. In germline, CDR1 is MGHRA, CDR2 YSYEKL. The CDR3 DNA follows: TGCGCCAGCAGCCAGGGGCGATTTCTAGCGGGACCAATCTCCTACGAGCAGTACTTC. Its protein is CASSQGRFLAGPISYEQYF.

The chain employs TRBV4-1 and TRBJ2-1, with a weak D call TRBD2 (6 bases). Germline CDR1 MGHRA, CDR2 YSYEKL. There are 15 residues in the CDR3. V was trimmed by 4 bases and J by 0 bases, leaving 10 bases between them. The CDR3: CASSPGGVSYNEQFF. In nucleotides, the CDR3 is TGCGCCAGCAGCCCCGGGGGTGTCTCCTACAATGAGCAGTTCTTC.

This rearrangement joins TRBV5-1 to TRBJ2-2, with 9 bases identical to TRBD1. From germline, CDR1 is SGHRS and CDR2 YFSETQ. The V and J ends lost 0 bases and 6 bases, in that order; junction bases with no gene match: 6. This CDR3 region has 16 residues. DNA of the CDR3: TGCGCCAGCAGCTTGGGGTATAGGACAGGGGCCGGGGAGCTGTTTTTT. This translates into CASSLGYRTGAGELFF.

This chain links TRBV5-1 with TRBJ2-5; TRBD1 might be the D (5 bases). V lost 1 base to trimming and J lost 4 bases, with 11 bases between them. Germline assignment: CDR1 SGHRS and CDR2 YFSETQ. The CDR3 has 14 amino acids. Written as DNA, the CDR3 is TGCGCCAGCAGCTTGCCAGGGTTGGGAGAGACCCAGTACTTC. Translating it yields CASSLPGLGETQYF.

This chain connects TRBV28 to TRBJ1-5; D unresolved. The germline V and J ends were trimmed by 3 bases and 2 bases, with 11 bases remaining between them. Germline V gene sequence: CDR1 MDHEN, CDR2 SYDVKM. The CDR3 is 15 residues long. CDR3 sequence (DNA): TGTGCCAGCAGTTTCGTACAGCTGGGCAATCAGCCCCAGCATTTT. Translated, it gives CASSFVQLGNQPQHF.

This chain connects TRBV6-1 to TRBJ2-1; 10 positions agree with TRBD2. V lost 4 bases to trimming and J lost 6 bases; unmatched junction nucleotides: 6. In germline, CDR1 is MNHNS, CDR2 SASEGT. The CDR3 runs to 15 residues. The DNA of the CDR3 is TGTGCCAGCAGTGCCCTAGCGGGAGTCGGCAATGAGCAGTTCTTC. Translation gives CASSALAGVGNEQFF.

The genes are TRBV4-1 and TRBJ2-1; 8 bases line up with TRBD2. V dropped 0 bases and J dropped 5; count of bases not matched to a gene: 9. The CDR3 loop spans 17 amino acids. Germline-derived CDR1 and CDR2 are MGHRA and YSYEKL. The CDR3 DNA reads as TGCGCCAGCAGCCAAGATTGGGCGCGGGAGGTTCACAATGAGCAGTTCTTC. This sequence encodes CASSQDWAREVHNEQFF.

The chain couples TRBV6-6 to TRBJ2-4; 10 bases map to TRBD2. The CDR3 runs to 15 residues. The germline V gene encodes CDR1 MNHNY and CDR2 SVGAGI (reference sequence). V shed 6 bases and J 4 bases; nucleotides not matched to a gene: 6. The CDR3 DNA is TGTGCCAGCAGACCTAGAGCGGGAGGGAAAAACATTCAGTACTTC. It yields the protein CASRPRAGGKNIQYF.

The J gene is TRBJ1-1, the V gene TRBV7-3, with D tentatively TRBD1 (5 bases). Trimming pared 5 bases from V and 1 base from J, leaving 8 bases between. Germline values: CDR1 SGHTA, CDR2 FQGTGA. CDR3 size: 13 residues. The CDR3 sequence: CASSPGQNTEAFF. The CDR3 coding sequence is TGTGCCAGCAGCCCAGGACAGAACACTGAAGCTTTCTTT.

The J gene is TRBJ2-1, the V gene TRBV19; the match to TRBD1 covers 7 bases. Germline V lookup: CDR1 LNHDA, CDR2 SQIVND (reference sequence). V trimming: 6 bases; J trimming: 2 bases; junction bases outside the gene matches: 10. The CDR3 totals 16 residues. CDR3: CASSRGSSVAYNEQFF. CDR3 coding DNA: TGTGCCAGTAGCAGGGGGTCCAGCGTTGCCTACAATGAGCAGTTCTTC. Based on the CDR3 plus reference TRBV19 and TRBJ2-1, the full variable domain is DGGITQSPKYLFRKEGQNVTLSCEQNLNHDAMYWYRQDPGQGLRLIYYSQIVNDFQKGDIAEGYSVSREKKESFPLTVTSAQKNPTAFYLCASSRGSSVAYNEQFFGPGTRLTVL.

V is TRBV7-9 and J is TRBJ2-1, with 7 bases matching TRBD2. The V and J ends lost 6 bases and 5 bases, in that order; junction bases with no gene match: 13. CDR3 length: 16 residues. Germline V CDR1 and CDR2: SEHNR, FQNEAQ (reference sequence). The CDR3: CASSFPWTSGNNEQFF. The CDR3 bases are TGTGCCAGCAGTTTTCCCTGGACTAGTGGGAACAATGAGCAGTTCTTC.